This T cell receptor beta chain was observed in a study of CD8+ T cells in alopecia areata. Peripheral blood and lesional scalp punch biopsies came from alopecia areata patients. Sorting of CD4+ and CD8+ T cells was performed on PBMCs. Investigators isolated RNA and reverse transcribed it into cDNA to act as the sequencing template. TCRdb keeps only in-frame clones here, not all; method: immunoSEQ multiplex PCR. The table lists 23,000 or so clones, around 56% of them singletons, with approximately 31% in the top ten. CDR1 and CDR2 from the germline V gene are SEHNR and FQNEAQ (reference sequence). This CDR3 region has 14 residues. Trimming removed 5 bases from V and 3 bases from J; junction bases left unmatched: 3.

The rearrangement joins TRBV7-9 to TRBJ2-1, with TRBD1 identical over 8 bases. The sample taken for sequencing was NKG2D-high CD8+ T cells sorted from blood. The TCR sequence derives from a human donor with alopecia areata. The CDR3 here is CASSPGGVYNEQFF. The CDR3 region has the DNA TGTGCCAGCAGCCCAGGGGGCGTCTACAATGAGCAGTTCTTC.